Below, one T cell receptor (beta chain) is given with its context. Germline CDR1 and CDR2: SNHLY and FYNNEI. The CDR3 is 15 amino acids. This record comes from a study of T cells expressing NK-cell markers. TCRdb re-called the 5' RACE reads, yielding one record per CDR3 amino acid sequence without DNA. In total, the table holds 150,000 or so distinct CDR3 sequences. The chain uses TRBV2 and TRBJ1-5; the TRBD1 assignment by TCRdb is unverifiable without DNA. The receptor comes from a woman in her forties or fifties in good health. The sample comprised blood T cells: a sorted CD56 or NKG2C T cell subset, CD4+ or CD8+ T cells, or bulk PBMC T cells (not recorded which). CDR3: CASSDSTDSNQPQHF.